This T cell receptor beta chain was identified during a study of shared clonotypes between healthy human individuals. The table came from immunoSEQ multiplex PCR; TCRdb's copy has only in-frame clones and leaves some out. The repertoire holds some 2 million clones, with about 95% as singletons. CD8 cells classed as naive were CD45RO-negative and positively selected for CCR7, excluding terminally differentiated effector memory CD45RA+ cells. Regarding the study as a whole: Among donors, clonotype sharing was expected to be affected by sequencing depth. With a few donors compared, around 5.4% of naive CD4 clonotypes were shared.

For this clone: Its specificity is not known.

The CDR3 sequence is 13 residues long. Deletions cut 3 bases from V and 2 bases from J, with 8 bases between. Per the germline V gene, CDR1 is SGHTA and CDR2 is FQGNSA. V is TRBV7-2 and J is TRBJ2-7; D unresolved. The sequence was obtained from a young man in good health. Sequencing was carried out using naive CD8+ T cells sorted from blood. CDR3 sequence reads: CASSFNNAYEQYF. CDR3 nucleotides: TGTGCCAGCAGCTTCAACAACGCCTACGAGCAGTACTTC.